What follows is one TCR beta chain and its context. The data belong to a study of blood T cell repertoires in COVID-19. Looking at the study overall: COVID-19 samples from acute and convalescent phases originated in the United States, Italy and Spain. T cells, B-cell-depleted T cells, or PBMCs supplied cDNA or gDNA.

In the original workflow: The authors estimated nucleated cell counts from reference gene primer amplification. Assay: immunoSEQ multiplex PCR; the TCRdb copy retains only in-frame clones and omits some. That table furnishes V, J and clone size, whereas the DNA furnished D and trimming. This repertoire shows 35,000 to 45,000 clones, about 86% found once; its top ten account for more than 5%. The CDR3 is 15 residues long. Germline CDR1 reads SGHDN; CDR2 reads FVKESK. V was clipped by 0 bases and J by 7 bases, with 16 bases between them. This chain links TRBV14 with TRBJ2-7, with D possibly matching TRBD1 (6 bases). The clonotype comes from a middle-aged man with active COVID-19. The sample comprised peripheral blood. DNA of the CDR3: TGTGCCAGCAGCCAAGATTACAGGGTGTCTTGGGAGCAGTACTTC. It is translated as CASSQDYRVSWEQYF.